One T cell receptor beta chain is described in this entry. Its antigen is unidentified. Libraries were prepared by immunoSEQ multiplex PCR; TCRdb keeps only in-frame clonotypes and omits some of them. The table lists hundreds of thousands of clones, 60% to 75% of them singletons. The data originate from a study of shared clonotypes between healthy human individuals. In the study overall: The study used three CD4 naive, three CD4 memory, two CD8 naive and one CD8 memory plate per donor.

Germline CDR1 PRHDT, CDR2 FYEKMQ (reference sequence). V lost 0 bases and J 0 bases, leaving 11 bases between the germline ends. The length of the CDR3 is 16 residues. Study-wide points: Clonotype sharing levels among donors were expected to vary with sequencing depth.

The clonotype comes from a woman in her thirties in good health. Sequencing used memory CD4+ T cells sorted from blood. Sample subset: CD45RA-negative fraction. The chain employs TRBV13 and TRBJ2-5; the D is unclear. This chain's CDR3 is CASSLGGVRYQETQYF. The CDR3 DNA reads TGTGCCAGCAGCTTAGGTGGAGTAAGGTACCAAGAGACCCAGTACTTC.